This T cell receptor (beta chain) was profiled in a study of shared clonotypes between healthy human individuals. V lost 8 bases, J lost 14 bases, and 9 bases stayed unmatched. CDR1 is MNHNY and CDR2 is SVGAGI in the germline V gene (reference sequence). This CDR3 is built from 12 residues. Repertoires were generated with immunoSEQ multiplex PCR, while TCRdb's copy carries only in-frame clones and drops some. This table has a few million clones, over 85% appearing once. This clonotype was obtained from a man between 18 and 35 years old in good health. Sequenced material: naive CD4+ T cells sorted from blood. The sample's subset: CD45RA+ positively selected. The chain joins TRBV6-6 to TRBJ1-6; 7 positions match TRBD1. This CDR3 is CASLRQGGALHF. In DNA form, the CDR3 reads TGTGCCAGCCTACGACAGGGTGGGGCCCTCCACTTT.